These 15 T cell receptor beta chains were all obtained from the same sample, sequenced in a study of breast tumors, draining lymph nodes, adjacent tissues (dated by TCRdb to about 2016). Lymph node samples came from the axillary draining lymph nodes of breast cancer patients. The library was made by multiplex PCR. The instrument was an Illumina HiSeq 2000. TCRdb took the public reads, trimmed them with fastp at Q25, ran MiXCR for clone calling and kept in-frame beta chains. Here each entry gathers all rows of one CDR3 protein and keeps the most common genes and DNA. This sample is represented by about 230,000 distinct CDR3 sequences; roughly 32% of them were singletons. Jointly, the top ten make up approximately 1.4% of the sample. Sequenced input: axillary lymph node tissue. Source of these receptors: a female donor with breast cancer. Some clones in this sample may be carry-over from other donors' samples.

This clonotype was seen a few times. Being one base from a much bigger clone, this may be a read error. The chain carries TRBV20-1 and TRBJ2-7, with 8 bases fitting TRBD2. Germline loops: CDR1 DFQATT, CDR2 SNEGSKA (reference sequence). J gave up 6 bases and V 3 bases, and 10 bases lay outside the gene matches. The CDR3 totals 14 residues. The CDR3: CSARSSGRLSEQYF. CDR3 bases: TGCAGTGCTAGGTCGAGCGGGAGACTCTCCGAGCAGTACTTC.

In its sample, this clonotype was seen many times. The chain combines TRBV20-1 with TRBJ2-2; 10 nucleotides line up with TRBD1. The V gene end was trimmed by 3 bases and the J gene end by 4 bases; junction bases not matched to a gene: 14. The germline V gene encodes CDR1 DFQATT and CDR2 SNEGSKA (reference sequence). CDR3 length equals 18 residues. The CDR3 coding sequence is TGCAGTGCTAGGCGACCCGGATGGGACAGGGGAACCACCGGGGAGCTGTTTTTT. Protein: CSARRPGWDRGTTGELFF.

A word on this clonotype: A much more abundant neighbour one base away suggests this may be a read error. No conserved phenylalanine or tryptophan ends this CDR3, so it is likely a read error. The chain links TRBV12-3 or TRBV12-4 to TRBJ1-2; D possibly corresponds to TRBD1 (6 bases). The CDR3 is 17 residues long. Trimming took 3 bases from V and 2 from J, leaving 19 bases between them. CDR3 sequence: CASSFGEPTGSNYGYTL. The CDR3, as DNA: TGTGCCAGCAGTTTCGGGGAACCAACAGGGTCCAACTATGGCTACACCCTC.

Worth noting for this clonotype: One end of the junction does not line up with germline, which may come from a read error. The chain has TRBV2 and TRBJ1-1, with D maybe TRBD1 (5 bases). Germline V gene sequence: CDR1 SNHLY, CDR2 FYNNEI. This CDR3 has 15 amino acids. The CDR3 region has the DNA TGTGCCAGCAGTCCAGGTAAGGGGCGGAGAGGTGAAGCTTACTTT. Its protein is CASSPGKGRRGEAYF. Variable domain in full (rest from reference TRBV2 and TRBJ1-1): EPEVTQTPSHQVTQMGQEVILRCVPISNHLYFYWYRQILGQKVEFLVSFYNNEISEKSEIFDDQFSVERPDGSNFTLKIRSTKLEDSAMYFCASSPGKGRRGEAYFGQGTRLTVV.

This clonotype was seen at least ten times. V is TRBV11-3 and J is TRBJ2-7, with 9 bases fitting TRBD1. Germline assignment: CDR1 SGHNT and CDR2 YENEEA. V trimming: 5 bases; J trimming: 8 bases; junction bases outside the gene matches: 7. The CDR3 covers 13 residues. The CDR3 region is CASSAVQGAKQYF. In DNA form, the CDR3 reads TGTGCCAGCAGCGCTGTACAGGGGGCTAAGCAGTACTTC.

The rearrangement joins TRBV7-6 to TRBJ2-2; 8 bases fit TRBD2. Germline-derived CDR1 and CDR2 are SGHVS and FNYEAQ. The CDR3 covers 19 residues. J was trimmed by 4 bases and V by 1 base; bases with no gene match: 14. The CDR3 DNA is TGTGCCAGCAGCTTAGGCGTGGCGGGGGGTGCAAGCCTCACCGGGGAGCTGTTTTTT. This codes for CASSLGVAGGASLTGELFF.

This clonotype was seen once. This sequence joins TRBV4-1 and TRBJ2-5; 10 bases fit TRBD2. Germline CDR1 and CDR2: MGHRA and YSYEKL. J lost 6 bases, V lost 5 bases, and 9 bases had no gene match. The CDR3 is made up of 15 amino acids. The chain's CDR3 is CASSGRLAGIKTQYF. The CDR3 region has the DNA TGCGCCAGCAGCGGGCGACTAGCGGGCATAAAGACCCAGTACTTC.

This clonotype was seen at least ten times. J is TRBJ2-1 and V is TRBV27; D possibly corresponds to TRBD1 (6 bases). Looked up from germline, CDR1 is MNHEY and CDR2 is SMNVEV (reference sequence). This CDR3 is 14 amino acids long. Trimming pared 2 bases from V and 2 bases from J, leaving 7 bases between. CDR3 in DNA: TGTGCCAGCAGTTTAACAGGGCCCTACAATGAGCAGTTCTTC. It codes for CASSLTGPYNEQFF.

This clonotype came up many times. The V and J genes are TRBV4-2 and TRBJ1-2; TRBD1 is a possible D gene (5 bases). Trimming took 0 bases from V and 7 from J, leaving 12 bases between them. Per germline, CDR1 LGHNA and CDR2 YNFKEQ. The CDR3 consists of 14 residues. The DNA of the CDR3 is TGTGCCAGCAGCCAAGATCGGGGGTCGGGTGGCTACACCTTC. Amino acid sequence: CASSQDRGSGGYTF.

This rearrangement joins TRBV29-1 to TRBJ1-2, with D uncertain. Germline CDR1 reads SQVTM; CDR2 reads ANQGSEA. CDR3 length equals 9 residues. Trimming shortened V by 8 bases and J by 5 bases, and 6 bases separated the two germline ends. The CDR3 loop is CSQAYGYTF. CDR3 in DNA: TGCAGCCAAGCTTATGGCTACACCTTC.

The sample holds many counts of this clonotype. The chain employs TRBV4-1 and TRBJ1-4; TRBD1 matches at 8 bases. This CDR3 comprises 13 residues. CDR1 MGHRA and CDR2 YSYEKL come from the germline V gene. Unmatched junction bases numbered 1, after V lost 4 bases and J lost 6 bases. Here the CDR3 reads CASSRTGYEKLFF. The CDR3 DNA is TGCGCCAGCAGCCGGACAGGGTATGAAAAACTGTTTTTT.

This clonotype was detected ten times or more. J is TRBJ2-1 and V is TRBV7-2; 8 bases agree with TRBD2. The CDR3 loop spans 16 amino acids. Germline V gives CDR1 SGHTA, CDR2 FQGNSA. V lost 4 bases to trimming and J lost 9 bases; unmatched junction nucleotides: 14. The CDR3 is CASSSASSGSRGEQFF. Here the CDR3 DNA reads TGTGCCAGCAGCTCCGCTTCAAGCGGGAGTCGTGGTGAGCAGTTCTTC. Using reference TRBV7-2 and TRBJ2-1 for the parts outside the CDR3, the full variable domain is GAGVSQSPSNKVTEKGKDVELRCDPISGHTALYWYRQSLGQGLEFLIYFQGNSAPDKSGLPSDRFSAERTGGSVSTLTIQRTQQEDSAVYLCASSSASSGSRGEQFFGPGTRLTVL.

In this sample, this clonotype turned up many times. J is TRBJ2-5 and V is TRBV7-9; TRBD1 matches 7 bases. CDR1 and CDR2 from the germline V gene are SEHNR and FQNEAQ (reference sequence). V was pared by 8 bases and J by 3 bases, with 24 bases of the junction left unmatched. The CDR3 sequence is 19 residues long. This chain's CDR3 is CASLPPETGRPLREETQYF. DNA for the CDR3: TGTGCCAGCCTCCCGCCGGAGACAGGGCGCCCACTAAGAGAAGAGACCCAGTACTTC.

In its sample, this clonotype was seen many times. The V and J genes are TRBV10-3 and TRBJ1-2; TRBD1 might be the D (6 bases). The germline V and J ends were trimmed by 0 bases and 2 bases, with 13 bases remaining between them. Per the germline V gene, CDR1 is ENHRY and CDR2 is SYGVKD. This CDR3 region has 16 residues. CDR3 protein: CAISESEGQGNYGYTF. CDR3 coding DNA: TGTGCCATCAGTGAGTCGGAGGGGCAGGGGAACTATGGCTACACCTTC.

Ten or more counts support this clonotype. This chain uses TRBV4-2 with TRBJ2-3, with 7 bases that match TRBD2. Germline loops: CDR1 LGHNA, CDR2 YNFKEQ. The CDR3 sequence is 18 residues long. With 2 bases clipped from V and 2 bases from J, the junction kept 13 bases outside the gene matches. In DNA form, the CDR3 reads TGTGCCAGCAGCCAATCCGCTGGGTCTAGCGGCCTCACAGATACGCAGTATTTT. Translating gives CASSQSAGSSGLTDTQYF.